This T cell receptor (beta chain) emerged from a study of shared clonotypes between healthy human individuals. Whole-study findings and limits: Several donors held 4.5% to 5% of naive CD4 clonotypes in common.

The CDR3 sequence is 14 residues long. The germline CDR1 and CDR2 sequences are SGDLS and YYNGEE. V was clipped by 3 bases and J by 5 bases, with 12 bases between them. A note on this clone: Antigen unknown.

Produced via immunoSEQ multiplex PCR; TCRdb's table is partial and in-frame only. This table holds millions of clones, around nine tenths found once. The rearrangement joins TRBV9 to TRBJ1-5; D is unresolved. The source is a man younger than 35 in good health. Sequencing was carried out using naive CD4+ T cells sorted from blood. The subset was: CD45RA+ positively selected. The CDR3, as DNA: TGTGCCAGCAGCGACGGCCGAACCCATCAGCCCCAGCATTTT. Residues: CASSDGRTHQPQHF.